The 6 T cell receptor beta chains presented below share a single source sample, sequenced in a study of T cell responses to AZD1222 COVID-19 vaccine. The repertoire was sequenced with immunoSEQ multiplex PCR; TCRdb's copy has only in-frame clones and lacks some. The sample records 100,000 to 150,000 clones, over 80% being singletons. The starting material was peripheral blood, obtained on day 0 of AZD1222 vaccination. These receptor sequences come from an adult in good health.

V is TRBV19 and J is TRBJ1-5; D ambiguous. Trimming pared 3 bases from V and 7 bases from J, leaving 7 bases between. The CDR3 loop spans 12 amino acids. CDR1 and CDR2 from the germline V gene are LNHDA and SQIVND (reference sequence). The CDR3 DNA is TGTGCCAGTAGTATCGGAGCCCAGCCCCAGCATTTT. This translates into CASSIGAQPQHF.

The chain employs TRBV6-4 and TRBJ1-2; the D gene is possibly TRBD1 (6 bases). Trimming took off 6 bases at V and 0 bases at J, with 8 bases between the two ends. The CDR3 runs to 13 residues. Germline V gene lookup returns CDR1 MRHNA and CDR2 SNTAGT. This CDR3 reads CASRTGPNYGYTF. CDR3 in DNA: TGTGCCAGCAGGACAGGTCCTAACTATGGCTACACCTTC.

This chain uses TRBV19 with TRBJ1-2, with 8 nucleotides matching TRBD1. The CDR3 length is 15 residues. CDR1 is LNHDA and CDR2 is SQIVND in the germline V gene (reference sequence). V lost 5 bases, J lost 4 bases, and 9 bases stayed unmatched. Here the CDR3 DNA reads TGTGCCAGTAGTGCCCGGACAGGGATAAGCTATGGCTACACCTTC. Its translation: CASSARTGISYGYTF.

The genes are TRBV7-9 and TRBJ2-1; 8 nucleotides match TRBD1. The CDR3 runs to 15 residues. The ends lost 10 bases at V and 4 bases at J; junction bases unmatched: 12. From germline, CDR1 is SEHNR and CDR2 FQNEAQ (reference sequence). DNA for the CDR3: TGTGCCATCAACAAAGGGCAGGGGGCATACAATGAGCAGTTCTTC. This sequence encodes CAINKGQGAYNEQFF. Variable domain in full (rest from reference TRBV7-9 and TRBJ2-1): DTGVSQNPRHKITKRGQNVTFRCDPISEHNRLYWYRQTLGQGPEFLTYFQNEAQLEKSRLLSDRFSAERPKGSFSTLEIQRTEQGDSAMYLCAINKGQGAYNEQFFGPGTRLTVL.

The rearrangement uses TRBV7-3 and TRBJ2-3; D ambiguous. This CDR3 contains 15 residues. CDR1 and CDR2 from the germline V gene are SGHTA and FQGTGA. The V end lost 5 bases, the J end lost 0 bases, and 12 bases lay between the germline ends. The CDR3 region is CASSPDRDSTDTQYF. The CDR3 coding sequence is TGTGCCAGCAGCCCAGACCGCGATAGCACAGATACGCAGTATTTT.

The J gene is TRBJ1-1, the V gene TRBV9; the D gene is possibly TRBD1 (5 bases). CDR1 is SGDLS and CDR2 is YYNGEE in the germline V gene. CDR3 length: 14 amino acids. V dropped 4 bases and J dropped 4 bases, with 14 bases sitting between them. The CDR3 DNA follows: TGTGCCAGCAGCCCCCAGGGAAGGGGCACTGAAGCTTTCTTT. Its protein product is CASSPQGRGTEAFF.